This T cell receptor (beta chain) was recovered during a study of response to subunit inactivated influenza vaccine. MiXCR, run by TCRdb on the RT-PCR reads, gives a single entry per CDR3 protein. The sample holds approximately 310,000 distinct CDR3 sequences; 21% are singletons and the top ten take 9.5% to 13%. Whole-study findings and limits: With each seasonal influenza vaccination, the authors suggested, few new T cells are recruited.

Germline V lookup: CDR1 SNHLY, CDR2 FYNNEI. The CDR3 has 13 amino acids. The V end lost 6 bases, the J end lost 8 bases, and 14 bases lay between the germline ends. Note on this clonotype: What it binds is not known.

The chain links TRBV2 to TRBJ2-4; tentative D call: TRBD2 (6 bases). Sequenced material: PBMCs from blood, taken less than 22 months after vaccination. This clonotype was sampled from a man aged 45 to 75 who received an inactivated influenza vaccine. Here the CDR3 DNA reads TGTGCCAGCAGCCCCTCCGGGGGTTACATTCAGTACTTC. Protein sequence: CASSPSGGYIQYF.